This T cell receptor (beta chain) was documented in a study of T cells in narcolepsy. Findings and caveats of the study: Autoreactive HCRT-specific and TRIB2-specific clonotypes were marked in same-patient CSF-versus-blood CD4+ comparisons. Healthy controls reportedly lacked the autoreactive clonotypes serially found in patients' blood.

V dropped 4 bases and J dropped 4 bases, with 10 bases sitting between them. The CDR3 is 13 amino acids. The germline gives CDR1 SNHLY, CDR2 FYNNEI. The data were produced by immunoSEQ multiplex PCR, yet TCRdb's version contains in-frame clones alone and is incomplete. The table records approximately 30,000 clones, approximately 85% of them present only once. In its sample, this clone was seen a few times. Its specificity is unknown. This TCR came from a human donor with narcolepsy. Sequences were obtained from CD45RA- memory CD4+ T cells from PBMCs. The chain carries TRBV2 and TRBJ1-1; D call uncertain. The CDR3: CASSGQRATEAFF. The CDR3 coding sequence is TGTGCCAGCAGTGGGCAGAGAGCCACTGAAGCTTTCTTT.